This T cell receptor (beta chain) was found in a study of cytomegalovirus exposure and HLA in healthy donors. At the level of the study: From HLA-typed donors, an early data release held some 91 million unique TCRs.

Both 60 Vbeta primers and 13 Jbeta primers went into the PCR. Sequenced by immunoSEQ multiplex PCR; TCRdb stores in-frame clones only, minus some. This table has about 130,000 clones, around 78% appearing once. Points on this clone: Its matching antigen is unknown.

The CDR3 sequence is 13 residues long. Trimming left V 4 bases short and J 1 base short, with 8 bases between. Germline V lookup: CDR1 MNHNS, CDR2 SASEGT. Study results and caveats: Judged likely to be a sequencing artifact was a cluster of highly shared sequence variants. Available immune exposure information covered CMV serostatus only. A further, later analysis showed that HLA-associated TCR beta chains (compared with equally common others) were more clonally expanded.

The V gene is TRBV6-1, the J gene TRBJ2-7; TRBD2 is a possible D gene (6 bases). Sequencing was done on a sample of PBMCs. The TCR originated in a man in his forties or fifties in good health and CMV-seronegative. Written as DNA, the CDR3 is TGTGCCAGCAGTGGGAGGGGTTCCTACGAGCAGTACTTC. Translation gives CASSGRGSYEQYF.